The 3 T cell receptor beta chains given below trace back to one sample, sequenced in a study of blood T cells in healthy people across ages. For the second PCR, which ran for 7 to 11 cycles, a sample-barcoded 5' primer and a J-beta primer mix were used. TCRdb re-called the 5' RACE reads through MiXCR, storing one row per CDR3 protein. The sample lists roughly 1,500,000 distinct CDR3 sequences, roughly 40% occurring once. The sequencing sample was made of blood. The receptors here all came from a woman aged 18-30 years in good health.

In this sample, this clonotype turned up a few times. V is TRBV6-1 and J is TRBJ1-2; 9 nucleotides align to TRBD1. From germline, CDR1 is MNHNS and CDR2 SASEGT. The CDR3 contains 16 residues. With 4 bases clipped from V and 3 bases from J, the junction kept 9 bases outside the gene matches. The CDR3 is CASSGGRTGDDYGYTF. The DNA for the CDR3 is TGTGCCAGCAGTGGGGGAAGGACAGGGGACGACTATGGCTACACCTTC.

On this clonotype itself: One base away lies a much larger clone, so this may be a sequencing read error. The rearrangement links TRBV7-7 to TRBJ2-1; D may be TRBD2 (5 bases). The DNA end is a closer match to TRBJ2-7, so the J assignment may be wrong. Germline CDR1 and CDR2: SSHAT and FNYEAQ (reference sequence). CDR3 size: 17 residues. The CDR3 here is CASSLGGDSSSYNEQYF. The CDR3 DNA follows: TGTGCCAGCAGCTTAGGGGGTGACTCTAGCTCCTACAATGAGCAGTACTTC.

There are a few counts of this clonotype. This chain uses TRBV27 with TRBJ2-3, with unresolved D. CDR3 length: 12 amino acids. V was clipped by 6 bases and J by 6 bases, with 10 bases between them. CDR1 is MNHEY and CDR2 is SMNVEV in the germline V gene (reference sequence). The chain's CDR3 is CASSHTSDTQYF. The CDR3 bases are TGTGCCAGCAGCCACACGTCGGATACGCAGTATTTT.